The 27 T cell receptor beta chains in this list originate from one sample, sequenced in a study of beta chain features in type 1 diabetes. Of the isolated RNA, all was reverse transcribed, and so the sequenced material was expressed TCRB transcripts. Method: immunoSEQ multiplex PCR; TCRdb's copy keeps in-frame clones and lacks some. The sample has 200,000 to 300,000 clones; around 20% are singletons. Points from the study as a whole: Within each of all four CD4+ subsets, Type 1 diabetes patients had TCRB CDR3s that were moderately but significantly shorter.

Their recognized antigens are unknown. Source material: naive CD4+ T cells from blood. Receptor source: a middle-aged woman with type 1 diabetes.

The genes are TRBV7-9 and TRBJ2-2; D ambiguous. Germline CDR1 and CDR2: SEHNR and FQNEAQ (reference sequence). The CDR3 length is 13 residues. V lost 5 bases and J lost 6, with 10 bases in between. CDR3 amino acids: CASSLDWSGELFF. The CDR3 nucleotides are TGTGCCAGCAGCCTCGACTGGTCCGGGGAGCTGTTTTTT.

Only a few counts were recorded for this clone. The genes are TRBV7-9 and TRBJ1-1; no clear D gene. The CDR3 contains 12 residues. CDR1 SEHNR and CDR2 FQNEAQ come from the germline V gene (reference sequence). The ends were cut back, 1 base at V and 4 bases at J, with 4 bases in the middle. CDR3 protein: CASSLVSTEAFF. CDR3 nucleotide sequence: TGTGCCAGCAGCTTAGTATCCACTGAAGCTTTCTTT.

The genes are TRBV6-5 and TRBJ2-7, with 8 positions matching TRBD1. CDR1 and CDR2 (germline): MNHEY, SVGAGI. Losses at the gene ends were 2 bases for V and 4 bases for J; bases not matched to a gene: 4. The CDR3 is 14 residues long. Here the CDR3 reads CASSYADRGYEQYF. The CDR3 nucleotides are TGTGCCAGCAGTTACGCCGACAGGGGATACGAGCAGTACTTC.

The CDR3 sequence is CASSLSGDEQYF. CDR3 in DNA: TGTGCCAGCAGCTTATCCGGGGACGAGCAGTACTTC. The chain recombines TRBV7-3 with TRBJ2-7, with D tentatively TRBD2 (5 bases). From germline, CDR1 is SGHTA and CDR2 FQGTGA. CDR3 length: 12 amino acids. Trimming stripped 2 bases from V and 5 bases from J, with 7 bases between. The full variable domain, rest sourced from reference TRBV7-3 and TRBJ2-7, is GAGVSQTPSNKVTEKGKYVELRCDPISGHTALYWYRQSLGQGPEFLIYFQGTGAADDSGLPNDRFFAVRPEGSVSTLKIQRTERGDSAVYLCASSLSGDEQYFGPGTRLTVT.

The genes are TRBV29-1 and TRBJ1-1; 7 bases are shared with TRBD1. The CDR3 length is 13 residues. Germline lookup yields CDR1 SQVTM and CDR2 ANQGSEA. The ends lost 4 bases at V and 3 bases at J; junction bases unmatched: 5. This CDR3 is CSVGLQGDTEAFF. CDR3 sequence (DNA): TGCAGCGTTGGCTTGCAGGGGGACACTGAAGCTTTCTTT.

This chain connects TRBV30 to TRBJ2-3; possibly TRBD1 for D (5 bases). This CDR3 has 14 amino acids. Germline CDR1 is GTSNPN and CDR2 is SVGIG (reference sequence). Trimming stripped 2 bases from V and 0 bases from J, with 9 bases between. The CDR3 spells CAWSWGGSTDTQYF. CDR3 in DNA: TGTGCCTGGAGTTGGGGCGGTAGCACAGATACGCAGTATTTT.

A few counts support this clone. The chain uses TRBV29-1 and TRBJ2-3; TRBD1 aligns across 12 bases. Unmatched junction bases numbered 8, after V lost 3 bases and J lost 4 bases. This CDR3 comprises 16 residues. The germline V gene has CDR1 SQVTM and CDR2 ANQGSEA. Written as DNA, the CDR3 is TGCAGCGTTGACCCCCGGGGACAGGGGGCGGCAGATACGCAGTATTTT. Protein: CSVDPRGQGAADTQYF.

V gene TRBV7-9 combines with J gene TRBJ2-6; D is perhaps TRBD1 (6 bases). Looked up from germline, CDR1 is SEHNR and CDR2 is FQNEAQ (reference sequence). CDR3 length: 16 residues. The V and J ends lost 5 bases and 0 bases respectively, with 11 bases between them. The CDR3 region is CASSVLQGSGANVLTF. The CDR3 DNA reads TGTGCCAGCAGCGTCTTACAGGGCTCTGGGGCCAACGTCCTGACTTTC. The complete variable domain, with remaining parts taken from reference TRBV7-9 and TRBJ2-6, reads DTGVSQNPRHKITKRGQNVTFRCDPISEHNRLYWYRQTLGQGPEFLTYFQNEAQLEKSRLLSDRFSAERPKGSFSTLEIQRTEQGDSAMYLCASSVLQGSGANVLTFGAGSRLTVL.

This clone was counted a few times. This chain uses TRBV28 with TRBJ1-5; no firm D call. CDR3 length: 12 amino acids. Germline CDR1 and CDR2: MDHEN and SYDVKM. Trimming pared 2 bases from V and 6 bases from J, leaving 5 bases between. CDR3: CASSLRVQPQHF. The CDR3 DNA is TGTGCCAGCAGTTTACGAGTTCAGCCCCAGCATTTT.

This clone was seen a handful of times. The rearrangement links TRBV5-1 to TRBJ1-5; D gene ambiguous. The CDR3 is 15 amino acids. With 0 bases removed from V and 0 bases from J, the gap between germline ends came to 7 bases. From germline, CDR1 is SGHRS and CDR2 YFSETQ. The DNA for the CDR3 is TGCGCCAGCAGCTTGGCCGGTTTTAGCAATCAGCCCCAGCATTTT. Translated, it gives CASSLAGFSNQPQHF.

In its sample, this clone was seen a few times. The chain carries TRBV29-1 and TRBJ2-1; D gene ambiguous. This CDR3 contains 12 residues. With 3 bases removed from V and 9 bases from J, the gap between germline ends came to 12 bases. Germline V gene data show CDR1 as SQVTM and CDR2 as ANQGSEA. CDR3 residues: CSVEGLSLEQFF. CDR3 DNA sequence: TGCAGCGTTGAGGGCCTATCGCTTGAGCAGTTCTTC.

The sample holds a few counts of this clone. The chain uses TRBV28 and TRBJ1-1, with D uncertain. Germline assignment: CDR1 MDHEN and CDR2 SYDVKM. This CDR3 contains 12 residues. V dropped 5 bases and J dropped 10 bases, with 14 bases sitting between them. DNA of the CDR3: TGTGCCAGCAGTGTCTGGACTGCTGGAGCTTTCTTT. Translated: CASSVWTAGAFF.

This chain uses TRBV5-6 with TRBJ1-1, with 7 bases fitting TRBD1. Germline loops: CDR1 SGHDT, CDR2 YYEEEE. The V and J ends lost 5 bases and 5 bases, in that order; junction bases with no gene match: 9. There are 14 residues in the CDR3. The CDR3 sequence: CASRSLQGGTEAFF. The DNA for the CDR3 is TGTGCCAGCAGGTCGTTGCAGGGGGGTACTGAAGCTTTCTTT.

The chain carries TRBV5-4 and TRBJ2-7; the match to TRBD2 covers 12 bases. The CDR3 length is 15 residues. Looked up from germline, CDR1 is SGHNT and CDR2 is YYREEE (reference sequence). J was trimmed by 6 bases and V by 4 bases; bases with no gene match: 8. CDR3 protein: CASSPGLAGSFEQYF. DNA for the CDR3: TGTGCCAGCAGCCCCGGACTAGCGGGGTCGTTCGAGCAGTACTTC.

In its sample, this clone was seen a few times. The CDR3 reads CASSSGLAEETQYF. DNA for the CDR3: TGCGCCAGCAGCTCGGGACTAGCGGAAGAGACCCAGTACTTC. The chain uses TRBV5-1 and TRBJ2-5; 11 bases are shared with TRBD2. This CDR3 has 14 amino acids. V was clipped by 3 bases and J by 3 bases; unmatched bases: 1. Per the germline V gene, CDR1 is SGHRS and CDR2 is YFSETQ.

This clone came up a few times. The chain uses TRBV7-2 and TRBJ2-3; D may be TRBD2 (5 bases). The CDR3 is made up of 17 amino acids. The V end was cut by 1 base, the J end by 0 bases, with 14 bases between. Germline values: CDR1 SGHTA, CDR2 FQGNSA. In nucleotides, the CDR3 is TGTGCCAGCAGCTTAGGTGGGGATAGCGCTAGCACAGATACGCAGTATTTT. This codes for CASSLGGDSASTDTQYF.

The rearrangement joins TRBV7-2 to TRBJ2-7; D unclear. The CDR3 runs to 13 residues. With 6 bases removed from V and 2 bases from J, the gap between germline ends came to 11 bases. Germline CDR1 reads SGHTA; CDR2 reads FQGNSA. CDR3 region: CASRLHAAYEQYF. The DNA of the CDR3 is TGTGCCAGCAGACTACATGCAGCCTACGAGCAGTACTTC.

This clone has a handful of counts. The DNA for the CDR3 is TGTGCCAGCAGTGATCCAGGTGCGGGGAACACTGAAGCTTTCTTT. Encoded protein: CASSDPGAGNTEAFF. The V gene is TRBV25-1, the J gene TRBJ1-1, with D uncertain. This CDR3 has 15 residues. Trimming took off 3 bases at V and 1 base at J, with 12 bases between the two ends. The germline V gene has CDR1 MGHDK and CDR2 SYGVNS.

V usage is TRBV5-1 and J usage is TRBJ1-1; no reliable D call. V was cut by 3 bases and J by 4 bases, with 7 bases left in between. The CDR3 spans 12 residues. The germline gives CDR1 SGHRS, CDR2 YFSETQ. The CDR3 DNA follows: TGCGCCAGCAGCTCTACTGGCACTGAAGCTTTCTTT. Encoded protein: CASSSTGTEAFF. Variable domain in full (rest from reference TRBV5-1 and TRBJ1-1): KAGVTQTPRYLIKTRGQQVTLSCSPISGHRSVSWYQQTPGQGLQFLFEYFSETQRNKGNFPGRFSGRQFSNSRSEMNVSTLELGDSALYLCASSSTGTEAFFGQGTRLTVV.

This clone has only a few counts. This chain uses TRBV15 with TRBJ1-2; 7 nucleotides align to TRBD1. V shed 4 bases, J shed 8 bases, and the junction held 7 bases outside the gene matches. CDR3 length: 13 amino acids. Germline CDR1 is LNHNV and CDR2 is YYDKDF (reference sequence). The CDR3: CATSTRQGLGYTF. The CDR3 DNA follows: TGTGCCACCAGCACCCGACAGGGTCTCGGCTACACCTTC.

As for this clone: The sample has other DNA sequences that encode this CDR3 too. The CDR3 nucleotides read TGTGCCAGCAGCGTTGGCCGGGGCACTGAAGCTTTCTTT. Its translation: CASSVGRGTEAFF. The V and J genes are TRBV9 and TRBJ1-1; D gene uncertain. From germline, CDR1 is SGDLS and CDR2 YYNGEE. Deletions cut 2 bases from V and 4 bases from J, with 9 bases between. This CDR3 has 13 amino acids.

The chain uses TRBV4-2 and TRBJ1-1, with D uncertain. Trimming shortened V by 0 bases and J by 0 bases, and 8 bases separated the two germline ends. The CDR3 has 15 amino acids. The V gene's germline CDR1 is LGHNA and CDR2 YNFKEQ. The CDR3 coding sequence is TGTGCCAGCAGCCAAGAATATCAGATGAACACTGAAGCTTTCTTT. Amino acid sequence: CASSQEYQMNTEAFF.

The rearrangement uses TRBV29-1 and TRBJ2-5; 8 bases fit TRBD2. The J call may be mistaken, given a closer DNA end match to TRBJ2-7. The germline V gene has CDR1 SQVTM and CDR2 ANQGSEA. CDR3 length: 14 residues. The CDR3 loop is CSTRGGPSSYEQYF. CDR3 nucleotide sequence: TGCAGCACCCGGGGGGGCCCAAGCTCCTACGAGCAGTACTTC.

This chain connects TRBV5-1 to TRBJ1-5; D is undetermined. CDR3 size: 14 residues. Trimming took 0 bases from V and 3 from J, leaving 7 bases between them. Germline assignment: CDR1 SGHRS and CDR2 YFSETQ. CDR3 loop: CASSLGLDNQPQHF. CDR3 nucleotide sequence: TGCGCCAGCAGCTTGGGACTCGACAATCAGCCCCAGCATTTT. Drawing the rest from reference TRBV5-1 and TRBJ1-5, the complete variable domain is KAGVTQTPRYLIKTRGQQVTLSCSPISGHRSVSWYQQTPGQGLQFLFEYFSETQRNKGNFPGRFSGRQFSNSRSEMNVSTLELGDSALYLCASSLGLDNQPQHFGDGTRLSIL.

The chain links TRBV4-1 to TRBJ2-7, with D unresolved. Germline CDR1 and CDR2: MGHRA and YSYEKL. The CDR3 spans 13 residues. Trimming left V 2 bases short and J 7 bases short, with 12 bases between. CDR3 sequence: CASSQLSTLEQYF. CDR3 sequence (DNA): TGCGCCAGCAGCCAACTCTCGACTCTTGAGCAGTACTTC.

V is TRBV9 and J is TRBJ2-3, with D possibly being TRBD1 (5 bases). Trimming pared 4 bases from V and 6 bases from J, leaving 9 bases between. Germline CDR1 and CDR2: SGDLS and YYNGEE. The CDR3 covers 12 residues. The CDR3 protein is CASSFQGDTQYF. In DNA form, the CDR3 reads TGTGCCAGCAGCTTCCAGGGCGATACGCAGTATTTT.

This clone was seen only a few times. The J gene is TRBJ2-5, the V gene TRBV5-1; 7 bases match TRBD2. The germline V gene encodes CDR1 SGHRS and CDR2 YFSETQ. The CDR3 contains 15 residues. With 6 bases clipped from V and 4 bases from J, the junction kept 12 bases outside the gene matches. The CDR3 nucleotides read TGCGCCAGCAAGCATCGGGACTATACCGGAGAGACCCAGTACTTC. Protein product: CASKHRDYTGETQYF.